The 6 T cell receptor beta chains listed next were all sequenced from one sample in a study of a mutant IDH1 vaccine in newly diagnosed glioma. These TCRs are of unknown antigen specificity. Only in-frame clones appear in the TCRdb table, and some are missing; sequencing was by immunoSEQ multiplex PCR. The sample contains over 50,000 clones, about 80% of which appear only once. Time point defined: week 23, last vaccination. Alongside topical imiquimod, each dose of vaccine comprised 300 ug of mutant IDH1 20-mer peptide. This sample comprised PBMCs, obtained from a glioma patient whose treatment included an IDH1 peptide vaccine. These receptors all come from a young man with glioma.

The rearrangement joins TRBV6-5 to TRBJ1-2; TRBD1 matches at 7 bases. Germline loops: CDR1 MNHEY, CDR2 SVGAGI. The J segment lost 9 bases and the V segment lost 6 bases, leaving 13 bases of the junction unmatched. CDR3 length: 14 amino acids. The CDR3 spells CASRHTGTDGCYTF. The CDR3 nucleotides are TGTGCCAGCAGGCATACCGGGACAGACGGCTGCTACACCTTC.

The chain joins TRBV19 to TRBJ2-1, with a possible D match to TRBD2 (5 bases). Germline values: CDR1 LNHDA, CDR2 SQIVND (reference sequence). The V and J ends lost 7 bases and 6 bases respectively, with 13 bases between them. The CDR3 spans 13 residues. The CDR3 reads CASTPLAGNEQFF. The CDR3 bases are TGTGCCAGTACCCCGTTGGCGGGCAATGAGCAGTTCTTC.

The chain is built from TRBV19 and TRBJ2-7, with 8 bases lining up with TRBD1. CDR3 length: 15 amino acids. Trimming at V came to 3 bases and at J to 0 bases, leaving 4 bases not matched to a gene. The V gene's germline CDR1 is LNHDA and CDR2 SQIVND (reference sequence). This CDR3 reads CASSMQTGVSYEQYF. The CDR3 bases are TGTGCCAGTAGTATGCAGACAGGGGTCTCCTACGAGCAGTACTTC.

The rearrangement links TRBV9 to TRBJ2-7, with 11 bases matching TRBD2. Germline values: CDR1 SGDLS, CDR2 YYNGEE. The junction had 14 bases not matched to a gene; V was cut back by 0 bases and J by 6 bases. CDR3 length: 18 amino acids. The CDR3 DNA reads TGTGCCAGCAGCGTAGGGGGTGATTTAGCGGGGGGGCAGGCCGAGCAGTACTTC. It codes for CASSVGGDLAGGQAEQYF.

The chain has TRBV7-2 and TRBJ1-5; D is possibly TRBD1 (5 bases). Germline CDR1 reads SGHTA; CDR2 reads FQGNSA. With 4 bases removed from V and 4 bases from J, the gap between germline ends came to 14 bases. The length of the CDR3 is 15 residues. The CDR3 here is CASSSHTGRNQPQHF. CDR3 nucleotide sequence: TGTGCCAGCAGCTCCCATACAGGCCGGAATCAGCCCCAGCATTTT.

In its sample, this clone was seen once. The rearrangement links TRBV4-2 to TRBJ2-2, with 9 nucleotides matching TRBD2. Germline V gives CDR1 LGHNA, CDR2 YNFKEQ. This CDR3 is 15 amino acids long. V lost 0 bases and J lost 8; bases outside the gene matches: 4. CDR3 coding DNA: TGTGCCAGCAGCCAAGATTTCCTAGCGGGGGGGGAGCTGTTTTTT. Amino acid sequence: CASSQDFLAGGELFF.